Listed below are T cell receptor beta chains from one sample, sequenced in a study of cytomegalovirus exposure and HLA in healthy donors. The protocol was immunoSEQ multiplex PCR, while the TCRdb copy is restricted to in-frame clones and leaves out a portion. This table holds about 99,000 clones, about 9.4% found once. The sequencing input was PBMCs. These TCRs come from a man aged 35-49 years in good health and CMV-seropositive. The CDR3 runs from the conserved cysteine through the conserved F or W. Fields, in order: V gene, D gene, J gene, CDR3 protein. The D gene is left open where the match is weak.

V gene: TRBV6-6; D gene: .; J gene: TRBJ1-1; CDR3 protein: CASTIRAGTEAFF
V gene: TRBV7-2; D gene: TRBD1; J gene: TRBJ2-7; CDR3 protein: CASSERQGSNYEQYF
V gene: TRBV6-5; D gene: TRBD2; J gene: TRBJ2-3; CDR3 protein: CASSYQAGASTDTQYF
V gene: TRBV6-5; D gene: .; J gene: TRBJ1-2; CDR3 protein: CASSYSPTGNYGYTF
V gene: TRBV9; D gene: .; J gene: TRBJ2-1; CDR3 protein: CASSPSWGNEQFF
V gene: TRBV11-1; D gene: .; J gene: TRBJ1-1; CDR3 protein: CASSLESMNTEAFF
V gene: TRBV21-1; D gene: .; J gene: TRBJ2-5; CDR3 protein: CASSRGQAGVFETQYF
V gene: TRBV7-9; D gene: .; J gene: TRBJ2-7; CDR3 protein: CASSLAQGRYEQYF
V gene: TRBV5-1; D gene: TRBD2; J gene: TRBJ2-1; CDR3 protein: CASSSGTSGSYGEQFF
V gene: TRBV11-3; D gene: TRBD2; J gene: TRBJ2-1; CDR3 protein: CASSLGDYGGEQFF
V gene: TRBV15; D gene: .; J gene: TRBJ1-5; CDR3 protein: CATSIPGETQHF
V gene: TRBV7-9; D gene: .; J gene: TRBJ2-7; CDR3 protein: CASSLAQYEQYF
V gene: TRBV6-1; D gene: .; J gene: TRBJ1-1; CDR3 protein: CASSFGGGTEAFF
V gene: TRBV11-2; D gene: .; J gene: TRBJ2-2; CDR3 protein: CASSLVRGPSTGELFF
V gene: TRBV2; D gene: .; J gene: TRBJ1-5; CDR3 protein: CASSALFHQPQHF
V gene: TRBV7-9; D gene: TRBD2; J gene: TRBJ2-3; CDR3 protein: CASSLEVGGRATDTQYF
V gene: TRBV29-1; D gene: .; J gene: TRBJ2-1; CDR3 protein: CSVLPDERFF
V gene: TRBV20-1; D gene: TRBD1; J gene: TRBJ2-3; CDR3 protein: CSARQGDTQYF